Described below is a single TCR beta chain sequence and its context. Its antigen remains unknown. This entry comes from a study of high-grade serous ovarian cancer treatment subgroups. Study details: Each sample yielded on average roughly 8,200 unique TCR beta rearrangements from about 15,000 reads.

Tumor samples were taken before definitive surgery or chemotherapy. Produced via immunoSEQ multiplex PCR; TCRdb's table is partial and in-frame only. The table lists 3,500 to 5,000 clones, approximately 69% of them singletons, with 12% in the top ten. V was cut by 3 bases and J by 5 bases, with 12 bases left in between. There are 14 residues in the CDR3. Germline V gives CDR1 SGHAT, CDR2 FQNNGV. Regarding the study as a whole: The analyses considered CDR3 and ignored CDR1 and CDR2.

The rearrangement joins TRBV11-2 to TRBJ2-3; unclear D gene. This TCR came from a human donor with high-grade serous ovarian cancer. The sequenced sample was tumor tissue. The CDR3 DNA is TGTGCCAGCAGCTTGACCGGGTACGGAGATACGCAGTATTTT. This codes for CASSLTGYGDTQYF.